Here is one T cell receptor (beta chain) with its context. The target of this receptor is not known. Per-base quality was not reported, and no clone a single base away is much larger than it. The entry originates in a study of somatic mutations in cytotoxic T cells in rheumatoid arthritis (dated by TCRdb to about 2017). About the investigation overall: Patient peripheral blood (just under 31 ml EDTA) was drawn right after diagnosis and before any treatment started. Some V beta antibody-stained T-cell populations were flow-sorted on a FACSAria II or Sony SH800 at nearly 100% purity, and sorted V beta1+ cells also underwent TCRB sequencing. To characterize clonality, the study used TCRB deep sequencing while asking whether somatic mutations are carried by expanded CD8+ T-cell clones in newly diagnosed, untreated rheumatoid arthritis. TCRB deep sequencing covered some 60 patients with rheumatoid arthritis along with around 20 healthy controls. The median ages of the patient and control groups were essentially identical.

CD4+ and CD8+ cells were isolated by positive magnetic bead selection on an AutoMACS, and purity was checked by flow cytometry. Clonal expansions were first screened by flow cytometry with a TCR V beta antibody panel, then characterized by TCRB deep sequencing of sorted CD8+ fractions. Peripheral blood mononuclear cells were isolated by Ficoll-Paque PLUS density gradient separation. Nucleospin Tissue or Tissue XS kits were used to extract DNA from CD4-enriched, CD8-enriched or PBMC samples, and a Qubit 2.0 fluorometer was used for quantification. Study-wide findings and limitations: An increase of CD8+ clonality with age was seen in patients (Spearman r ~ 0.46) but not in healthy controls. In about an eighth of the roughly 60 patients, more than 20% of CD8+ cells belonged to the largest CD8+ clone, while several identical CD8+ TCRB sequences were shared between blood and synovial fluid. The slight TRBV07 underrepresentation in patients was not adjusted for multiple comparisons. It was unknown which antigens the expanded CD8+ clones targeted, and their absence from virus-specific databases did not exclude viral specificity. Rheumatoid arthritis patients and age-matched healthy controls did not significantly differ in CD8+ T-cell clonality.

Including the terminal cysteine and phenylalanine, the CDR3 comprises 13 residues. Just CDR3 DNA is preserved here, 39 bases in frame from base 1. CDR1 and CDR2, per the germline V gene, are SGHTA and FQGTGA. The V end loses 5 bases and the J end loses 1 base, and a stretch of 9 bases separates them. Genomic DNA underwent TCRB CDR3 sequencing using the immunoSEQ assay. Under the source paper's analysis protocol: When patient CD8+ clones exceeding 1% were checked against published virus-specific TCRB sequences, only a few matched. Only productive TCRB rearrangements were included in the analyses. Defining a clone by its unique TCRB CDR3 sequence, the study calculated clonality as a productive clonality index derived from Shannon entropy. Repertoire overlap between two samples was calculated from the template counts of each clone relative to total templates per sample. Flow cytometry-measured V-gene usage correlated with V-gene usage from TCRB sequencing, with a Spearman r of approximately 0.55. TCRdb mirrors the immuneACCESS table, restricted to in-frame sequences. Some clones are absent from its copies; in checked studies, under half trace to an unresolved V gene, and the reason for the others is unknown. For V, J and clone size, that table is used; D and trimming come from the DNA. Within this sample are around 9,700 clones, with 60% to 80% of them counted one time only. Of the sample, approximately 40% falls within the top ten clones.

The clonotype was recovered from an adult with rheumatoid arthritis. The receptor chain draws on TRBV7-3 and TRBJ2-7; the D gene cannot be resolved beyond TRBD1 or TRBD2, each matching 5 bases. What was sequenced was CD8+ T cells sorted from blood. CDR3 protein: CASSAGSSYEQYF. The nucleotides read TGTGCCAGCAGCGCAGGGAGTTCCTACGAGCAGTACTTC.